The 29 T cell receptor beta chains given below trace back to one sample, sequenced in a study of circulating and synovial CD4+ cells in juvenile arthritis. The protocol was immunoSEQ multiplex PCR, while the TCRdb copy is restricted to in-frame clones and leaves out a portion. The sample contains about 34,000 clones, nearly 97% of which appear only once. Sequenced: CD4+ T cells from blood. The source is a human donor with juvenile idiopathic arthritis.

V usage is TRBV6-5 and J usage is TRBJ1-5; 9 nucleotides agree with TRBD1. Trimming removed 7 bases from V and 3 bases from J; junction bases left unmatched: 7. Per the germline V gene, CDR1 is MNHEY and CDR2 is SVGAGI. This CDR3 has 15 amino acids. Here the CDR3 reads CASTSGQGYNQPQHF. The DNA for the CDR3 is TGTGCCAGCACCTCGGGACAGGGTTACAATCAGCCCCAGCATTTT.

J is TRBJ2-7 and V is TRBV18; D gene unclear. V lost 0 bases to trimming and J lost 3 bases, with 9 bases between them. This CDR3 is 14 amino acids long. Germline V gene lookup returns CDR1 KGHSH and CDR2 LQKENI. CDR3 region: CASSPPKRSYEQYF. CDR3 nucleotides: TGTGCCAGCTCACCACCAAAGAGGAGCTACGAGCAGTACTTC.

The rearrangement joins TRBV18 to TRBJ2-1, with a possible D match to TRBD1 (5 bases). The length of the CDR3 is 13 residues. The germline V gene encodes CDR1 KGHSH and CDR2 LQKENI. V shed 4 bases and J shed 10 bases, with 14 bases lying between them. CDR3 residues: CASSRTLGLEQFF. In DNA, the CDR3 is TGTGCCAGCTCACGAACCTTGGGGCTAGAGCAGTTCTTC.

The V gene is TRBV11-2, the J gene TRBJ2-3, with 10 nucleotides matching TRBD2. The CDR3 runs 16 residues. Trimming at V came to 7 bases and at J to 1 base, leaving 8 bases not matched to a gene. Germline values: CDR1 SGHAT, CDR2 FQNNGV. The CDR3 region has the DNA TGTGCCAGCACCCGAGAGCGGGGGGGTGGCACAGATACGCAGTATTTT. Translating gives CASTRERGGGTDTQYF.

V usage is TRBV23-1 and J usage is TRBJ1-3; D is unclear. TRBV23-1 is designated an ORF whose function remains uncertain. This CDR3 has 15 amino acids. The V end lost 4 bases, the J end lost 7 bases, and 17 bases lay between the germline ends. CDR3: CASSRAFEIRNTIYF. CDR3 bases: TGCGCCAGCAGTCGTGCCTTCGAAATCCGGAACACCATATATTTT.

V and J are TRBV10-3 and TRBJ2-3; possibly TRBD2 for D (5 bases). The CDR3 contains 15 residues. Per germline, CDR1 ENHRY and CDR2 SYGVKD. Between the trimmed V and J ends, which lost 11 bases and 0 bases, there was a span of 18 bases. This CDR3 is CAADGKSSSTDTQYF. The DNA of the CDR3 is TGTGCCGCGGACGGGAAGAGTTCAAGCACAGATACGCAGTATTTT.

The chain has TRBV5-1 and TRBJ2-3; 12 positions match TRBD2. In germline, CDR1 is SGHRS, CDR2 YFSETQ. The CDR3 spans 18 residues. The V segment lost 4 bases and the J segment 2 bases; nucleotides outside the gene matches: 11. This CDR3 is CASSRPRLAGAPTDTQYF. The CDR3 DNA reads as TGCGCCAGCAGCCGACCGAGACTAGCGGGGGCCCCCACAGATACGCAGTATTTT.

This clone was recorded once. Other DNA sequences of this sample code for an identical CDR3. V usage is TRBV15 and J usage is TRBJ1-6, with D perhaps matching TRBD1 (6 bases). The length of the CDR3 is 16 residues. V gave up 0 bases and J gave up 5 bases, with 11 bases separating them. CDR1 LNHNV and CDR2 YYDKDF come from the germline V gene (reference sequence). CDR3: CATSRDMAGDNSPLHF. The CDR3 DNA reads as TGTGCCACCAGCAGAGATATGGCAGGGGATAATTCACCCCTCCACTTT.

V usage is TRBV29-1 and J usage is TRBJ2-5, with 11 bases lining up with TRBD2. The length of the CDR3 is 16 residues. CDR1 and CDR2 (germline): SQVTM, ANQGSEA. The V and J ends lost 0 bases and 9 bases, in that order; junction bases with no gene match: 12. The CDR3: CSVEELAGVGAEAQYF. Here the CDR3 DNA reads TGCAGCGTTGAAGAACTAGCGGGAGTCGGTGCTGAAGCCCAGTACTTC.

The chain couples TRBV5-1 to TRBJ1-2; 11 nucleotides align to TRBD1. The CDR3 loop spans 15 amino acids. Unmatched junction bases numbered 8, after V lost 4 bases and J lost 6 bases. Germline V lookup: CDR1 SGHRS, CDR2 YFSETQ. CDR3 amino acids: CASSGGQGAIDGYTF. The CDR3 coding sequence is TGCGCCAGCAGCGGAGGACAGGGGGCGATCGATGGCTACACCTTC.

V gene TRBV6-5 combines with J gene TRBJ2-3, with 10 nucleotides matching TRBD2. Trimming at V came to 4 bases and at J to 7 bases, leaving 8 bases not matched to a gene. This CDR3 contains 15 residues. The germline V gene encodes CDR1 MNHEY and CDR2 SVGAGI. CDR3 in DNA: TGTGCCAGCAGTTTGGAGCGGGGGGGCATGTATACGCAGTATTTT. It codes for CASSLERGGMYTQYF.

The chain joins TRBV28 to TRBJ2-5, with 11 nucleotides matching TRBD2. V was pared by 3 bases and J by 0 bases, with 9 bases of the junction left unmatched. From germline, CDR1 is MDHEN and CDR2 SYDVKM. The CDR3 sequence is 18 residues long. The CDR3 DNA is TGTGCCAGCAGTTTTAGCGGGAGGGCCTCCAGGAACCAAGAGACCCAGTACTTC. It specifies CASSFSGRASRNQETQYF. Full variable domain (remainder filled in from reference TRBV28 and TRBJ2-5): DVKVTQSSRYLVKRTGEKVFLECVQDMDHENMFWYRQDPGLGLRLIYFSYDVKMKEKGDIPEGYSVSREKKERFSLILESASTNQTSMYLCASSFSGRASRNQETQYFGPGTRLLVL.

The V gene is TRBV19, the J gene TRBJ1-1, with a weak D call TRBD1 (6 bases). Germline V lookup: CDR1 LNHDA, CDR2 SQIVND (reference sequence). Trimming left V 9 bases short and J 5 bases short, with 19 bases between. The CDR3 is made up of 14 amino acids. This CDR3 reads CASAPGARQTEAFF. The CDR3 DNA follows: TGTGCCAGCGCCCCAGGGGCTCGTCAAACTGAAGCTTTCTTT.

This clone was seen only once. The junction differs from germline at one of its ends, possibly a read error. The chain joins TRBV15 to TRBJ1-2; D is ambiguous. Germline CDR1 is LNHNV and CDR2 is YYDKDF (reference sequence). This CDR3 contains 13 residues. CDR3 amino acids: CATSRDREGSYPF. For the CDR3, the DNA is TGTGCCACCAGCAGAGATCGGGAAGGGAGCTACCCCTTC.

This chain uses TRBV11-1 with TRBJ2-3, with 7 bases lining up with TRBD1. The CDR3 totals 16 residues. The germline V gene encodes CDR1 SGHAT and CDR2 FQDESV (reference sequence). With 7 bases clipped from V and 6 bases from J, the junction kept 16 bases outside the gene matches. As DNA, the CDR3 is TGTGCCAGCACCCTCAGCAGGGGGTATGATATTGATACGCAGTATTTT. Translated, it gives CASTLSRGYDIDTQYF.

The J gene is TRBJ1-4, the V gene TRBV9; D unclear. The CDR3 sequence is 12 residues long. Trimming pared 5 bases from V and 8 bases from J, leaving 10 bases between. Per germline, CDR1 SGDLS and CDR2 YYNGEE. The chain's CDR3 is CASSRGDEKLFF. The CDR3 nucleotides read TGTGCCAGCAGTAGAGGAGACGAAAAACTGTTTTTT.

The chain is built from TRBV19 and TRBJ1-1; D perhaps matches TRBD1 (6 bases). V was trimmed by 6 bases and J by 5 bases, leaving 16 bases between them. CDR3 length: 14 amino acids. Germline loops: CDR1 LNHDA, CDR2 SQIVND (reference sequence). CDR3 sequence (DNA): TGTGCCAGTAGAGAAGGGGGAGTAGGAACTGAAGCTTTCTTT. This sequence encodes CASREGGVGTEAFF. The full variable domain, in which reference TRBV19 and TRBJ1-1 provide the parts outside the CDR3, is DGGITQSPKYLFRKEGQNVTLSCEQNLNHDAMYWYRQDPGQGLRLIYYSQIVNDFQKGDIAEGYSVSREKKESFPLTVTSAQKNPTAFYLCASREGGVGTEAFFGQGTRLTVV.

The chain is built from TRBV4-1 and TRBJ2-7; D unresolved. The V end lost 2 bases, the J end lost 4 bases, and 12 bases lay between the germline ends. The CDR3 totals 14 residues. Germline V gives CDR1 MGHRA, CDR2 YSYEKL. For the CDR3, the DNA is TGCGCCAGCAGCCAACCAGTTGCATCGTACGAGCAGTACTTC. Translating it yields CASSQPVASYEQYF.

V and J are TRBV2 and TRBJ2-5; D possibly corresponds to TRBD1 (5 bases). Germline V gene data show CDR1 as SNHLY and CDR2 as FYNNEI. The germline V and J ends were trimmed by 3 bases and 7 bases, with 15 bases remaining between them. The CDR3 sequence is 14 residues long. CDR3 region: CASSDLGPVGTQYF. CDR3 sequence (DNA): TGTGCCAGCAGTGATCTGGGGCCGGTGGGGACCCAGTACTTC.

This clone was seen more than once but under ten times. This rearrangement joins TRBV28 to TRBJ1-4; possibly TRBD1 for D (5 bases). The CDR3 covers 13 residues. V was cut by 10 bases and J by 4 bases, with 13 bases left in between. The germline CDR1 and CDR2 sequences are MDHEN and SYDVKM. CDR3 nucleotides: TGTGCCACCCTTGGGGGGGGTAATGAAAAACTGTTTTTT. The encoded protein is CATLGGGNEKLFF.

In the case of this clone: The junction shows a germline mismatch at one end, possibly a read error. Other nucleotide sequences in the sample specify the same CDR3. This chain joins TRBV19 and TRBJ1-6, with 8 bases matching TRBD1. The CDR3 consists of 15 residues. Germline V gene data show CDR1 as LNHDA and CDR2 as SQIVND (reference sequence). The CDR3: CASNAGGSYNSPLHF. Here the CDR3 DNA reads TGTGCCAGTAACGCAGGGGGCTCCTATAATTCCCCCCTCCACTTT.

The chain combines TRBV9 with TRBJ1-4; 7 bases fit TRBD1. The CDR3 runs 15 residues. Looked up from germline, CDR1 is SGDLS and CDR2 is YYNGEE. V shed 4 bases and J 3 bases; nucleotides not matched to a gene: 6. CDR3 region: CASSPEGAPNEKLFF. CDR3 sequence (DNA): TGTGCCAGCAGCCCCGAGGGGGCGCCTAATGAAAAACTGTTTTTT. The whole variable domain, filled in from reference TRBV9 and TRBJ1-4, reads DSGVTQTPKHLITATGQRVTLRCSPRSGDLSVYWYQQSLDQGLQFLIQYYNGEERAKGNILERFSAQQFPDLHSELNLSSLELGDSALYFCASSPEGAPNEKLFFGSGTQLSVL.

J is TRBJ1-3 and V is TRBV28; no clear D gene. Germline CDR1 is MDHEN and CDR2 is SYDVKM. Trimming cost V 2 bases and J 0 bases, with 14 bases left between them. CDR3 length equals 17 residues. The CDR3 sequence is CASSLAREVSSGNTIYF. DNA for the CDR3: TGTGCCAGCAGTTTAGCGAGGGAAGTCTCCTCTGGAAACACCATATATTTT.

The gene calls are TRBV6-1 and TRBJ2-5; 7 positions match TRBD2. There are 16 residues in the CDR3. Germline CDR1 reads MNHNS; CDR2 reads SASEGT. J gave up 1 base and V 1 base, and 6 bases lay outside the gene matches. CDR3 sequence (DNA): TGTGCCAGCAGTGAAGTTGGGAGCGGGGCCCAAGAGACCCAGTACTTC. Translated, it gives CASSEVGSGAQETQYF.

The chain couples TRBV4-1 to TRBJ2-7; 7 nucleotides line up with TRBD2. The junction had 9 bases not matched to a gene; V was cut back by 4 bases and J by 6 bases. The CDR3 has 14 amino acids. Germline loops: CDR1 MGHRA, CDR2 YSYEKL. As DNA, the CDR3 is TGCGCCAGCAGCCCGCTGGGGTGGGAGGGCGAGCAGTACTTC. Translating it yields CASSPLGWEGEQYF.

The chain is built from TRBV29-1 and TRBJ2-6; D is unresolved. Trimming shortened V by 6 bases and J by 4 bases, and 7 bases separated the two germline ends. Germline values: CDR1 SQVTM, CDR2 ANQGSEA. This CDR3 contains 12 residues. The CDR3 reads CSVETGANVLTF. CDR3 bases: TGCAGCGTCGAGACAGGGGCCAACGTCCTGACTTTC.

The chain uses TRBV7-9 and TRBJ2-5; no definite D call. CDR1 and CDR2 (germline): SEHNR, FQNEAQ (reference sequence). This CDR3 has 13 amino acids. V lost 1 base to trimming and J lost 2 bases, with 5 bases between them. CDR3: CASSLGAQETQYF. CDR3 DNA: TGTGCCAGCAGCTTAGGAGCTCAAGAGACCCAGTACTTC.

V gene TRBV7-9 combines with J gene TRBJ1-4; 8 bases map to TRBD1. J lost 8 bases, V lost 5 bases, and 7 bases had no gene match. Germline assignment: CDR1 SEHNR and CDR2 FQNEAQ (reference sequence). CDR3 length: 14 amino acids. CDR3 DNA: TGTGCCAGCAGCCCGACAGGGGCCGGGGAAAAACTGTTTTTT. Amino acid sequence: CASSPTGAGEKLFF.

This clone has just one count. The chain uses TRBV5-1 and TRBJ2-7; 8 bases fit TRBD1. The CDR3 is made up of 14 amino acids. After removal of 4 bases from V and 9 bases from J, the junction contained 12 bases not matched to a gene. CDR1 and CDR2 (germline): SGHRS, YFSETQ. CDR3 region: CASSQQPGQGRQYF. CDR3 sequence (DNA): TGCGCCAGCAGCCAGCAACCCGGACAGGGACGGCAGTACTTC.